The T cell receptor (beta chain) under discussion was sequenced for a study of human T cells and chemical hapten exposure. Unique molecular identifiers were attached to individual cDNA molecules during library preparation. TCRdb recomputed calls from the RACE reads with MiXCR, one row per CDR3 protein. The sample has approximately 84,000 distinct CDR3 sequences, approximately 10% seen once; the top ten hold around 1.5%. CDR3 size: 15 residues. Unmatched junction bases numbered 7, after V lost 5 bases and J lost 5 bases. CDR1 and CDR2 from the germline V gene are SGHAT and FQNNGV. Stated time point: patch test 2, 6 weeks after DPC sensitization. Treatment here: therapeutic diphenylcyclopropenone sensitization with weekly scalp DPC. This clonotype turned up a few times.

The chain carries TRBV11-2 and TRBJ1-1; 11 bases are a match to TRBD1. This specimen consisted of whole blood, obtained in connection with sensitization to the hapten diphenylcyclopropenone (DPC). The receptor comes from a man between 18 and 35 years old with alopecia areata. Some clones in this sample may be carry-over from other donors' samples. CDR3 coding DNA: TGTGCCAGCAGCCGCCGGGACAGGGGGTGGACTGAAGCTTTCTTT. Protein: CASSRRDRGWTEAFF. The whole variable domain, filled in from reference TRBV11-2 and TRBJ1-1, reads EAGVAQSPRYKIIEKRQSVAFWCNPISGHATLYWYQQILGQGPKLLIQFQNNGVVDDSQLPKDRFSAERLKGVDSTLKIQPAKLEDSAVYLCASSRRDRGWTEAFFGQGTRLTVV.